The 27 T cell receptor beta chains in this list originate from one sample, sequenced in a study of CD8+ T cells in alopecia areata. TCR sequencing used cDNA made by reverse transcription of extracted RNA. The table came from immunoSEQ multiplex PCR; TCRdb's copy has only in-frame clones and leaves some out. The sample has 150,000 to 200,000 clones, 58% seen once. The treatment is: oral pan-JAK inhibitor, 5-10 mg twice daily. Sequences were derived from CD4+ T cells sorted from blood, sampled between weeks 55 and 65, from a patient treated with tofacitinib. These receptors originate from a human donor with alopecia areata.

The chain recombines TRBV9 with TRBJ2-1, with no clear D. The CDR3 runs to 13 residues. Between the trimmed V and J ends, which lost 0 bases and 5 bases, there was a span of 6 bases. Germline lookup yields CDR1 SGDLS and CDR2 YYNGEE. The CDR3 nucleotides are TGTGCCAGCAGCGTAGGGACGAACAATGAGCAGTTCTTC. Amino acids: CASSVGTNNEQFF.

J is TRBJ1-6 and V is TRBV6-5; D uncertain. CDR3 length: 11 amino acids. The germline CDR1 and CDR2 sequences are MNHEY and SVGAGI. Trimming took off 5 bases at V and 9 bases at J, with 5 bases between the two ends. The CDR3 reads CASSESSPLHF. For the CDR3, the DNA is TGTGCCAGCAGTGAAAGTTCACCCCTCCACTTT.

The chain is built from TRBV2 and TRBJ1-6; D remains ambiguous. The CDR3 consists of 13 residues. V shed 8 bases and J shed 0 bases, with 5 bases lying between them. Germline assignment: CDR1 SNHLY and CDR2 FYNNEI. CDR3 coding DNA: TGTGCCAGCGGGAGCTCCTATAATTCACCCCTCCACTTT. This sequence encodes CASGSSYNSPLHF.

The V call is TRBV29-1, the J call TRBJ2-7; possible D gene TRBD1, 6 bases. CDR1 is SQVTM, CDR2 ANQGSEA, per germline. The CDR3 extends over 14 amino acids. V lost 6 bases, J lost 3 bases, and 18 bases lay in between. For the CDR3, the DNA is TGCAGCGTCGCAAAAAGGGACACTAACTACGAGCAGTACTTC. Translation: CSVAKRDTNYEQYF.

The V and J genes are TRBV29-1 and TRBJ2-5, with D possibly matching TRBD2 (6 bases). Germline CDR1 is SQVTM and CDR2 is ANQGSEA. This CDR3 has 12 residues. V lost 3 bases and J lost 5, with 10 bases in between. CDR3 region: CSVDGLSETQYF. The CDR3 DNA reads as TGCAGCGTTGATGGACTATCGGAGACCCAGTACTTC. Combining the CDR3 with reference TRBV29-1 and TRBJ2-5 gives the whole variable domain SAVISQKPSRDICQRGTSLTIQCQVDSQVTMMFWYRQQPGQSLTLIATANQGSEATYESGFVIDKFPISRPNLTFSTLTVSNMSPEDSSIYLCSVDGLSETQYFGPGTRLLVL.

This chain uses TRBV6-5 with TRBJ2-3; D perhaps matches TRBD1 (6 bases). V was clipped by 10 bases and J by 2 bases, with 16 bases between them. This CDR3 has 14 amino acids. CDR1 MNHEY and CDR2 SVGAGI come from the germline V gene. CDR3: CATRTARITDTQYF. The CDR3 DNA reads TGTGCCACGAGGACAGCAAGGATCACAGATACGCAGTATTTT.

The V and J genes are TRBV4-1 and TRBJ1-5, with 7 bases that match TRBD1. The CDR3 loop spans 15 amino acids. CDR1 is MGHRA and CDR2 is YSYEKL in the germline V gene. After removal of 5 bases from V and 4 bases from J, the junction contained 8 bases not matched to a gene. DNA for the CDR3: TGCGCCAGCAGCTGGACCCAACAGGGGAATCAGCCCCAGCATTTT. This translates into CASSWTQQGNQPQHF.

This rearrangement joins TRBV6-5 to TRBJ1-2; the match to TRBD1 covers 7 bases. V dropped 4 bases and J dropped 2; count of bases not matched to a gene: 7. This CDR3 contains 15 residues. Germline CDR1 MNHEY, CDR2 SVGAGI. The CDR3 loop reads CASSSPGQPNYGYTF. The CDR3 DNA reads as TGTGCCAGCAGTTCCCCGGGACAGCCAAACTATGGCTACACCTTC.

The chain is built from TRBV5-1 and TRBJ1-2, with D possibly matching TRBD1 (6 bases). V was cut by 4 bases and J by 3 bases, with 13 bases left in between. CDR1 is SGHRS, CDR2 YFSETQ, per germline. The CDR3 runs to 14 residues. The CDR3 reads CASSPSGADYGYTF. The DNA for the CDR3 is TGCGCCAGCAGCCCCTCGGGGGCGGACTATGGCTACACCTTC.

As to this clone: Its ends do not fully match the called genes, so a read error is possible. This rearrangement joins TRBV5-6 to TRBJ1-1; D gene ambiguous. From germline, CDR1 is SGHDT and CDR2 YYEEEE. This CDR3 spans 14 amino acids. The CDR3 loop reads CASTLGPVNTEAFF. In DNA, the CDR3 is TGTGCCAGCACCTTGGGCCCCGTAAACACTGAAGCTTTCTTT.

This sequence joins TRBV19 and TRBJ1-1; D remains ambiguous. Germline CDR1 and CDR2: LNHDA and SQIVND (reference sequence). V lost 5 bases, J lost 0 bases, and 10 bases lay in between. The CDR3 sequence is 14 residues long. The CDR3 nucleotides are TGTGCCAGTAGTCCGCGGACTCTGAACACTGAAGCTTTCTTT. Residues: CASSPRTLNTEAFF.

Only a few counts were recorded for this clone. V is TRBV29-1 and J is TRBJ1-1; no clear D gene. The germline V gene has CDR1 SQVTM and CDR2 ANQGSEA. The CDR3 loop spans 13 amino acids. V lost 3 bases and J lost 0, with 8 bases in between. CDR3 loop: CSVDLQLNTEAFF. The CDR3 DNA sequence: TGCAGCGTTGACCTTCAGCTGAACACTGAAGCTTTCTTT.

The chain joins TRBV2 to TRBJ2-3; D remains unclear. V was shortened by 2 bases and J by 1 base, with 10 bases between the two germline ends. Germline loops: CDR1 SNHLY, CDR2 FYNNEI. CDR3 length: 15 residues. In nucleotides, the CDR3 is TGTGCCAGCAGTGAAACTGGCGGCCGCACAGATACGCAGTATTTT. This gives the protein CASSETGGRTDTQYF.

This clone was counted between two and nine times. The J gene is TRBJ2-7, the V gene TRBV7-9; possibly TRBD2 for D (5 bases). CDR1 SEHNR and CDR2 FQNEAQ come from the germline V gene (reference sequence). The CDR3 runs to 11 residues. V dropped 5 bases and J dropped 6 bases, with 8 bases sitting between them. The CDR3 DNA follows: TGTGCCAGCAGCCTCCGGGGCGAGCAGTACTTC. Translated, it gives CASSLRGEQYF.

The rearrangement links TRBV4-1 to TRBJ2-7, with D possibly TRBD1 on 5 matching bases. Germline CDR1 is MGHRA and CDR2 is YSYEKL. The CDR3 is made up of 14 amino acids. V was clipped by 3 bases and J by 3 bases, with 12 bases between them. CDR3 amino acids: CASSHAQVGYEQYF. CDR3 DNA: TGCGCCAGCAGCCATGCACAGGTCGGCTACGAGCAGTACTTC.

To note about this clone: Other nucleotide sequences in the sample specify the same CDR3. The chain combines TRBV5-6 with TRBJ2-1, with 8 bases identical to TRBD2. J lost 5 bases, V lost 7 bases, and 14 bases had no gene match. CDR1 is SGHDT and CDR2 is YYEEEE in the germline V gene. CDR3 length: 16 residues. CDR3: CASCPIGGGIDNEQFF. Here the CDR3 DNA reads TGTGCCAGCTGCCCTATAGGCGGGGGGATTGACAATGAGCAGTTCTTC.

The chain employs TRBV9 and TRBJ2-2; D remains ambiguous. Germline lookup yields CDR1 SGDLS and CDR2 YYNGEE. Trimming removed 1 base at V and 0 bases at J, with 4 bases between. The CDR3 has 14 residues. CDR3 residues: CASSVSTNTGELFF. The CDR3 bases are TGTGCCAGCAGCGTATCGACGAACACCGGGGAGCTGTTTTTT.

The rearrangement joins TRBV5-1 to TRBJ1-5; D gene unclear. Germline CDR1 SGHRS, CDR2 YFSETQ. CDR3 length: 14 residues. V was cut by 1 base and J by 5 bases, with 10 bases left in between. The CDR3: CASSLRGDDQPQHF. In DNA form, the CDR3 reads TGCGCCAGCAGCTTGAGAGGTGACGATCAGCCCCAGCATTTT.

This chain uses TRBV30 with TRBJ1-2; D ambiguous. The V gene lost 0 bases and the J gene lost 8 bases, with 13 bases spanning the gap. The V gene's germline CDR1 is GTSNPN and CDR2 SVGIG (reference sequence). The length of the CDR3 is 13 residues. The CDR3 DNA reads as TGTGCCTGGAGTGTACGTCTGGGGTCCGGCTACACCTTC. This gives the protein CAWSVRLGSGYTF.

The chain employs TRBV4-1 and TRBJ1-5; D is possibly TRBD1 (6 bases). The V gene's germline CDR1 is MGHRA and CDR2 YSYEKL. V was cut by 7 bases and J by 0 bases, with 13 bases left in between. The CDR3 has 15 amino acids. CDR3 region: CASNPGHFSNQPQHF. In DNA form, the CDR3 reads TGCGCCAGCAACCCGGGACACTTTAGCAATCAGCCCCAGCATTTT.

The chain is built from TRBV5-1 and TRBJ2-7; perhaps D is TRBD1 or TRBD2 (5 bases each). The CDR3 has 14 amino acids. Per the germline V gene, CDR1 is SGHRS and CDR2 is YFSETQ. V lost 7 bases and J lost 1, with 15 bases in between. CDR3 residues: CASGSEGPSYEQYF. In DNA form, the CDR3 reads TGCGCCAGCGGTTCTGAGGGGCCGTCCTACGAGCAGTACTTC.

This clone is a singleton in its sample. The chain couples TRBV4-1 to TRBJ1-5; 8 nucleotides line up with TRBD1. Trimming cost V 2 bases and J 3 bases; bases outside gene matches: 12. CDR3 length: 18 residues. Germline CDR1 reads MGHRA; CDR2 reads YSYEKL. CDR3 amino acids: CASSQNFGTQGANQPQHF. DNA of the CDR3: TGCGCCAGCAGCCAAAACTTCGGGACTCAGGGGGCCAATCAGCCCCAGCATTTT.

Here the CDR3 DNA reads TGTGCCAGCAAGCAGGGCCGCACAGATACGCAGTATTTT. Translation gives CASKQGRTDTQYF. The V and J genes are TRBV2 and TRBJ2-3, with D possibly matching TRBD1 (5 bases). V gave up 7 bases and J gave up 1 base, with 9 bases separating them. CDR3 length: 13 residues. Germline-derived CDR1 and CDR2 are SNHLY and FYNNEI. The whole variable domain, remainder taken from reference TRBV2 and TRBJ2-3, is EPEVTQTPSHQVTQMGQEVILRCVPISNHLYFYWYRQILGQKVEFLVSFYNNEISEKSEIFDDQFSVERPDGSNFTLKIRSTKLEDSAMYFCASKQGRTDTQYFGPGTRLTVL.

This clone was observed at least ten times. The J gene is TRBJ2-3, the V gene TRBV7-9; D might be TRBD2 (5 bases). Deletions cut 4 bases from V and 4 bases from J, with 15 bases between. Germline lookup yields CDR1 SEHNR and CDR2 FQNEAQ (reference sequence). The CDR3 extends over 15 amino acids. CDR3 in amino acids: CASSSRLEGADTQYF. The CDR3 DNA reads as TGTGCCAGCAGCTCCCGACTCGAGGGCGCAGATACGCAGTATTTT. Full variable domain (rest looked up from reference TRBV7-9 and TRBJ2-3): DTGVSQNPRHKITKRGQNVTFRCDPISEHNRLYWYRQTLGQGPEFLTYFQNEAQLEKSRLLSDRFSAERPKGSFSTLEIQRTEQGDSAMYLCASSSRLEGADTQYFGPGTRLTVL.

This sequence joins TRBV30 and TRBJ2-7; 9 bases align to TRBD1. From germline, CDR1 is GTSNPN and CDR2 SVGIG (reference sequence). The CDR3 has 14 residues. With V trimmed by 8 bases and J by 4 bases, 12 bases remained unmatched. This CDR3 is CAAEAGDRVYEQYF. The CDR3 bases are TGTGCCGCGGAGGCCGGGGACAGGGTTTACGAGCAGTACTTC.

The chain combines TRBV27 with TRBJ2-2; D is unclear. There are 14 residues in the CDR3. The ends were cut back, 6 bases at V and 0 bases at J, with 8 bases in the middle. Germline values: CDR1 MNHEY, CDR2 SMNVEV (reference sequence). The CDR3 region has the DNA TGTGCCAGCAGCAGACCTCCGAACACCGGGGAGCTGTTTTTT. Its protein is CASSRPPNTGELFF.

V and J are TRBV14 and TRBJ1-3; D not resolved. Germline V lookup: CDR1 SGHDN, CDR2 FVKESK. V was pared by 0 bases and J by 8 bases, with 8 bases between. The CDR3 covers 13 residues. Here the CDR3 reads CASSQEMQYTIYF. DNA for the CDR3: TGTGCCAGCAGCCAAGAGATGCAGTACACCATATATTTT. The variable domain in full, completed from reference TRBV14 and TRBJ1-3, reads EAGVTQFPSHSVIEKGQTVTLRCDPISGHDNLYWYRRVMGKEIKFLLHFVKESKQDESGMPNNRFLAERTGGTYSTLKVQPAELEDSGVYFCASSQEMQYTIYFGEGSWLTVV.